The rows below give T cell receptor beta chains drawn from one sample of a study of T cell responses to AZD1222 COVID-19 vaccine. Only in-frame clones appear in the TCRdb table, and some are missing; sequencing was by immunoSEQ multiplex PCR. The sample lists roughly 120,000 clones, more than 75% seen once, with less than 4% in the top ten. The starting material was peripheral blood, obtained 28 days after the second AZD1222 dose. The receptor set was obtained from an adult who received the AZD1222 COVID-19 vaccine. CDR3s include the opening cysteine and the closing phenylalanine or tryptophan. The D gene is left open where the match is weak. For some rows the clone size is stated as once, few or many, or as a class when expanded; others skip it.

J | size | D | V | DNA | CDR3
TRBJ2-5 | NA | NA | TRBV5-4 | TGTGCCAGCAGGGTCCGGGACGGCCAAGAGACCCAGTACTTC | CASRVRDGQETQYF
TRBJ1-5 | NA | NA | TRBV11-2 | TGTGCCAGCAGCCGGGCCCAAGGCGGGCCCCAGCATTTT | CASSRAQGGPQHF
TRBJ1-3 | NA | NA | TRBV19 | TGTGCCTCAAACCCTCGGGTGTCCTCTGGAAACACCATATATTTT | CASNPRVSSGNTIYF
TRBJ2-3 | NA | NA | TRBV27 | TGTGCCAGCAGTTTTGGATGGAACCGCGAGGAAGATACGCAGTATTTT | CASSFGWNREEDTQYF
TRBJ2-7 | NA | NA | TRBV4-1 | TGCGCCAGCAGCCAAGGGGGCGTGTACGAGCAGTACTTC | CASSQGGVYEQYF
TRBJ2-2 | once | TRBD1 | TRBV2 | TGTGCCAGAGGGACAGCCTCTGGGGAGCTGTTTTTT | CARGTASGELFF
TRBJ2-7 | NA | NA | TRBV13 | TGTGCCAGCAGCTTATTGGAGACTAGGACCTACGAGCAGTACTTC | CASSLLETRTYEQYF
TRBJ1-1 | NA | NA | TRBV23-1 | TGCGCCAGCAGTCAATGGGGGGGGGCGAACACTGAAGCTTTCTTT | CASSQWGGANTEAFF
TRBJ2-7 | NA | NA | TRBV6-1 | TGTGCCAGCAGTGAAGCGCTCGGGACGGCCTCCTACGAGCAGTACTTC | CASSEALGTASYEQYF
TRBJ1-5 | few | NA | TRBV18 | TGTGCCAGCTCACGGGAGCAGTATCAGCCCCAGCATTTT | CASSREQYQPQHF
TRBJ2-6 | NA | NA | TRBV7-6 | TGTGCCAGCAGCCGAGGGGGGTTTCCCGCCAACGTCCTGACTTTC | CASSRGGFPANVLTF
TRBJ1-4 | NA | NA | TRBV6-5 | TGTGCCAGCACAAAGACAGAGAATGAAAAACTGTTTTTT | CASTKTENEKLFF
TRBJ1-2 | NA | NA | TRBV2 | TGTGCCAGCAGTGAAGATAACGGGGACTATGGCTACACCTTC | CASSEDNGDYGYTF
TRBJ2-1 | NA | TRBD1 | TRBV19 | TGTGCCAGTACCAAGAACCGGGACAGATGGAACAATGAGCAGTTCTTC | CASTKNRDRWNNEQFF
TRBJ2-7 | NA | TRBD1 | TRBV15 | TGTGCCACCAGCACAGGCCGAACAGGGGGCAGGTACGAGCAGTACTTC | CATSTGRTGGRYEQYF
TRBJ1-5 | NA | TRBD1 | TRBV9 | TGTGCCAGCAGCGCGACAGGGTGGGATCTTCAGCCCCAGCATTTT | CASSATGWDLQPQHF
TRBJ2-3 | NA | NA | TRBV6-1 | TGTGCCAGCAGTGAAAGTCAGGGGATGGCAGATACGCAGTATTTT | CASSESQGMADTQYF
TRBJ2-7 | NA | NA | TRBV30 | TGTGCCTGGAGACGGAGCTACGAGCAGTACTTC | CAWRRSYEQYF
TRBJ1-1 | NA | NA | TRBV6-5 | TGTGCCAGCAGATCCTCGACGACAGGCTACACTGAAGCTTTCTTT | CASRSSTTGYTEAFF
TRBJ2-4 | NA | NA | TRBV5-1 | TGCGCCAGCAGCTTCGGCCCCGATGAACTTGCCAAAAACATTCAGTACTTC | CASSFGPDELAKNIQYF
TRBJ2-7 | NA | NA | TRBV6-5 | TGTGCCAGCGTGGACAGCTCCTACGAGCAGTACTTC | CASVDSSYEQYF
TRBJ2-7 | NA | NA | TRBV11-1 | TGTGCCAGCAGCTTCGGACTGAATTACGAGCAGTACTTC | CASSFGLNYEQYF
TRBJ1-1 | NA | TRBD1 | TRBV7-2 | TGTGCCAGCAGCTTTGGCGAAGGGGGCATGACTGAAGCTTTCTTT | CASSFGEGGMTEAFF
TRBJ2-1 | NA | NA | TRBV18 | TGTGCCAGCTCACCACAGGGGGGTTTTGAGCAGTTCTTC | CASSPQGGFEQFF
TRBJ2-3 | NA | TRBD2 | TRBV28 | TGTGCCAGCAGTAAGACGGGACTAGCGGGCAGCACAGATACGCAGTATTTT | CASSKTGLAGSTDTQYF
TRBJ2-7 | few | NA | TRBV5-5 | TGTGCCAGCAGCTTAACCGGGAGCGAACACGAGCAGTACTTC | CASSLTGSEHEQYF